This entry describes one TCR beta chain. As originally analysed: Amplification of reference gene primers was used by the study to estimate nucleated cell counts. The data were produced by immunoSEQ multiplex PCR, yet TCRdb's version contains in-frame clones alone and is incomplete. The DNA gave D and trimming, while V, J and clone size come from that table. The sample holds roughly 46,000 clones, 84% seen once. The sample belongs to a study of blood T cell repertoires in COVID-19. The germline V and J ends were trimmed by 0 bases and 2 bases, with 11 bases remaining between them. This CDR3 region has 15 residues. From germline, CDR1 is SGHRS and CDR2 YFSETQ.

The rearrangement uses TRBV5-1 and TRBJ1-1; D remains ambiguous. The TCR originated in a man in his fifties or sixties with acute or convalescent COVID-19. The specimen sequenced was peripheral blood. For the CDR3, the DNA is TGCGCCAGCAGCTTGGGAGAAGTGAGTAACACTGAAGCTTTCTTT. Translating gives CASSLGEVSNTEAFF.